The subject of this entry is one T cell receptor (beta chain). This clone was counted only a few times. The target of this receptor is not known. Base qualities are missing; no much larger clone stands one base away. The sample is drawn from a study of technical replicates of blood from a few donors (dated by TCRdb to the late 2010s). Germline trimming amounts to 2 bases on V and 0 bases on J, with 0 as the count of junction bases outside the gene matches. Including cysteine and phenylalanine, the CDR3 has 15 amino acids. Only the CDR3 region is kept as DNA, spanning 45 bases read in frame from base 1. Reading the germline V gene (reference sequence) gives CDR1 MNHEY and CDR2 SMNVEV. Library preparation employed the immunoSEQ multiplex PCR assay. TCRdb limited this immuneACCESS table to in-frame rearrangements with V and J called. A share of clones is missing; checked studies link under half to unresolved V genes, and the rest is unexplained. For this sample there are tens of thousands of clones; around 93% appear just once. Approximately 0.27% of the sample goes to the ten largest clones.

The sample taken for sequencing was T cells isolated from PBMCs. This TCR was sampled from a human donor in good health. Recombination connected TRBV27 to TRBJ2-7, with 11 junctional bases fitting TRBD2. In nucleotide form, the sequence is TGTGCCAGCAGTTTAACTAGCGGGAGCTCCTACGAGCAGTACTTC. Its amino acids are CASSLTSGSSYEQYF.